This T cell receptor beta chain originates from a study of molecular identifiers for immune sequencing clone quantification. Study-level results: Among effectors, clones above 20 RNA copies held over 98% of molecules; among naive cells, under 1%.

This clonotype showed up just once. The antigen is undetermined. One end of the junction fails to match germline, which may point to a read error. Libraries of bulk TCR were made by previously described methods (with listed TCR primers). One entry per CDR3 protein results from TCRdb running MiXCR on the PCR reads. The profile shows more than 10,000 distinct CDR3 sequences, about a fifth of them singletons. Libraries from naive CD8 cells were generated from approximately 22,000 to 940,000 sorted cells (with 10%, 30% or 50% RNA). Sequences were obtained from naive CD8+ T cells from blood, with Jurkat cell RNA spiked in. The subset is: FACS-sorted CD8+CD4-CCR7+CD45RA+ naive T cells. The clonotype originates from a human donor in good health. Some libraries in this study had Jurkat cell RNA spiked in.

Here the CDR3 reads CAVSEPQGGFYEQYF. The CDR3 DNA reads as TGTGCCGTCAGTGAGCCCCAGGGGGGTTTCTACGAGCAGTACTTC. The chain links TRBV10-3 to TRBJ2-7; D may be TRBD1 (7 bases). Germline assignment: CDR1 ENHRY and CDR2 SYGVKD. This CDR3 has 15 residues.